This entry lists 12 T cell receptor beta chains sequenced from one sample in a study of breast tumors, draining lymph nodes, adjacent tissues. MiXCR, run by TCRdb on the multiplex PCR reads, gives a single entry per CDR3 protein. The table records 150,000 to 200,000 distinct CDR3 sequences, 33% of them present only once. Samples came from axillary lymph nodes draining the breast cancer. Sequencing input: axillary lymph node tissue. The receptor set was obtained from a female donor with breast cancer. Some clones in this sample may be carry-over from other donors' samples.

In its sample, this clonotype was seen a few times. The CDR3 here is CASSLAGGGAGTDTQYF. For the CDR3, the DNA is TGCGCCAGCAGCTTGGCCGGCGGGGGGGCCGGCACAGATACGCAGTATTTT. The chain links TRBV5-1 to TRBJ2-3, with 9 nucleotides matching TRBD2. Trimming removed 0 bases from V and 1 base from J; junction bases left unmatched: 6. The CDR3 totals 17 residues. Germline V gene lookup returns CDR1 SGHRS and CDR2 YFSETQ.

This clonotype was found many times. The rearrangement links TRBV30 to TRBJ2-3; the D gene is possibly TRBD1 (5 bases). This CDR3 is 15 amino acids long. Germline values: CDR1 GTSNPN, CDR2 SVGIG (reference sequence). V was pared by 2 bases and J by 4 bases, with 16 bases between. The CDR3: CAWSQGQGFSDTQYF. In nucleotides, the CDR3 is TGTGCCTGGAGTCAAGGACAAGGGTTTTCAGATACGCAGTATTTT.

This clonotype was picked up a small number of times. The chain links TRBV7-2 to TRBJ1-1; D gene ambiguous. V was cut by 5 bases and J by 11 bases, with 21 bases left in between. Germline V lookup: CDR1 SGHTA, CDR2 FQGNSA. This CDR3 has 14 residues. CDR3: CASSTEIPGSTAFF. The CDR3 region has the DNA TGTGCCAGCAGCACCGAAATCCCTGGGTCTACCGCTTTCTTT.

About this clonotype itself: Lacking the conserved final phenylalanine or tryptophan, this CDR3 likely reflects a read error. The CDR3: CASSHTGQGMDYTS. In nucleotides, the CDR3 is TGTGCCAGCAGTCATACAGGGCAAGGGATGGACTACACCTCC. This rearrangement joins TRBV6-1 to TRBJ1-2, with TRBD1 as a possible D gene (6 bases). Germline CDR1 MNHNS, CDR2 SASEGT. The CDR3 is 14 amino acids. Trimming cost V 5 bases and J 10 bases, with 20 bases left between them.

In its sample, this clonotype was seen a few times. A much larger clone lies one base from this, so it may be a read error. The V and J genes are TRBV20-1 and TRBJ1-5, with TRBD1 as a possible D gene (5 bases). In germline, CDR1 is DFQATT, CDR2 SNEGSKA (reference sequence). V was trimmed by 6 bases and J by 6 bases, leaving 21 bases between them. CDR3 size: 15 residues. DNA of the CDR3: TGCAGTGCACAAGGCCCCCTGAGGGGCACTCAGCCCCAGCATTTT. Its translation: CSAQGPLRGTQPQHF.

This clonotype was detected ten times or more. V usage is TRBV7-9 and J usage is TRBJ2-4; D tentatively reads TRBD1 or TRBD2 (6 bases each). The ends were cut back, 3 bases at V and 0 bases at J, with 18 bases in the middle. Looked up from germline, CDR1 is SEHNR and CDR2 is FQNEAQ (reference sequence). CDR3 size: 18 residues. The CDR3 DNA sequence: TGTGCCAGCAGCTTTAAGTTAAGGGGGGAAATAGCCAAAAACATTCAGTACTTC. Amino acids: CASSFKLRGEIAKNIQYF.

This clonotype was picked up many times. This sequence joins TRBV19 and TRBJ1-3; D is unresolved. The CDR3 spans 13 residues. V was clipped by 3 bases and J by 1 base, with 4 bases between them. Germline V gene data show CDR1 as LNHDA and CDR2 as SQIVND (reference sequence). CDR3: CASSMLSGNTIYF. CDR3 DNA: TGTGCCAGTAGTATGCTGTCTGGAAACACCATATATTTT. The variable domain in full, with the rest retrieved from reference TRBV19 and TRBJ1-3, is DGGITQSPKYLFRKEGQNVTLSCEQNLNHDAMYWYRQDPGQGLRLIYYSQIVNDFQKGDIAEGYSVSREKKESFPLTVTSAQKNPTAFYLCASSMLSGNTIYFGEGSWLTVV.

The sample holds many counts of this clonotype. The rearrangement joins TRBV29-1 to TRBJ2-1; tentatively, D is TRBD2 (5 bases). Germline loops: CDR1 SQVTM, CDR2 ANQGSEA. The ends were cut back, 7 bases at V and 7 bases at J, with 17 bases in the middle. The CDR3 has 13 residues. Here the CDR3 reads CSGDGIQANEQFF. CDR3 in DNA: TGCAGCGGCGACGGGATTCAGGCGAATGAGCAGTTCTTC.

This clonotype has just one count. Since a much larger clone is just one base distant, this may be a read error. It is likely a read error, because the conserved phenylalanine at the end of the CDR3 is missing. The rearrangement uses TRBV14 and TRBJ2-4; D gene uncertain. Trimming cost V 11 bases and J 0 bases, with 17 bases left between them. There are 15 residues in the CDR3. CDR1 is SGHDN, CDR2 FVKESK, per germline. CDR3 region: CACVDQAIAKNIQYL. The CDR3 DNA reads TGTGCCTGCGTCGATCAGGCGATAGCCAAAAACATTCAGTACCTC.

This rearrangement joins TRBV2 to TRBJ2-7; the match to TRBD2 covers 10 bases. Germline V gene sequence: CDR1 SNHLY, CDR2 FYNNEI. V lost 5 bases to trimming and J lost 0 bases; unmatched junction nucleotides: 13. This CDR3 comprises 18 residues. The CDR3 sequence is CASSLRLAGRSSSYEQYF. CDR3 DNA: TGTGCCAGCAGTTTGAGACTAGCGGGCCGATCTTCCTCCTACGAGCAGTACTTC.

About this clonotype itself: In this CDR3 the conserved last residue, phenylalanine or tryptophan, is missing, so a read error is likely. This chain uses TRBV29-1 with TRBJ1-4, with D hard to call. The CDR3 contains 13 residues. V lost 7 bases, J lost 0 bases, and 9 bases lay in between. CDR1 and CDR2 (germline): SQVTM, ANQGSEA. CDR3 sequence reads: CSGRSPTNEKLFL. The CDR3 nucleotides are TGCAGCGGCAGATCCCCAACTAATGAAAAACTGTTTTTA.

This clonotype was counted at least ten times. V and J are TRBV6-5 and TRBJ1-5; the D is unclear. The germline V gene has CDR1 MNHEY and CDR2 SVGAGI. Trimming took off 5 bases at V and 6 bases at J, with 23 bases between the two ends. There are 17 residues in the CDR3. DNA for the CDR3: TGTGCCAGCAGTCCCCGGACGGGCGGGGTAAGTGGTCAGCCCCAGCATTTT. Translated, it gives CASSPRTGGVSGQPQHF.